The 30 T cell receptor beta chains presented below share a single source sample, sequenced in a study of blood T cell repertoires in COVID-19. Libraries were prepared by immunoSEQ multiplex PCR; TCRdb keeps only in-frame clonotypes and omits some of them. The data contain tens of thousands of clones, less than 85% of them seen just once; the ten biggest clones take up under 5.5%. Sequencing was carried out using peripheral blood. These receptors originate from a woman between 65 and 79 years old with acute or convalescent COVID-19.

The chain recombines TRBV5-8 with TRBJ1-6; perhaps TRBD1 as D (5 bases). V lost 4 bases to trimming and J lost 9 bases, with 20 bases between them. In germline, CDR1 is SGHTS, CDR2 YDEGEE. The CDR3 loop spans 16 amino acids. The CDR3 here is CASSLLTVNNGSPLHF. The CDR3, as DNA: TGTGCCAGCAGCCTCCTGACAGTCAATAACGGTTCACCCCTCCACTTT.

V gene TRBV24-1 combines with J gene TRBJ2-3; 14 nucleotides line up with TRBD2. The V gene end was trimmed by 4 bases and the J gene end by 0 bases; junction bases not matched to a gene: 8. Looked up from germline, CDR1 is KGHDR and CDR2 is SFDVKD. CDR3 length: 19 amino acids. The CDR3 is CATSDRLAGGTTSTDTQYF. The DNA for the CDR3 is TGTGCCACCAGTGACCGACTAGCGGGGGGGACCACTAGCACAGATACGCAGTATTTT.

The chain has TRBV18 and TRBJ1-2; 8 nucleotides match TRBD1. V lost 3 bases to trimming and J lost 6 bases; unmatched junction nucleotides: 9. The CDR3 runs 15 residues. Germline values: CDR1 KGHSH, CDR2 LQKENI. The CDR3 sequence is CASSPLDRVVDGYTF. CDR3 nucleotides: TGTGCCAGCTCACCTTTGGACAGGGTCGTCGATGGCTACACCTTC.

The V call is TRBV6-2 or TRBV6-3, the J call TRBJ1-5; 9 nucleotides align to TRBD1. The germline V gene encodes CDR1 MNHEY and CDR2 SVGEGT. V lost 2 bases, J lost 6 bases, and 8 bases stayed unmatched. This CDR3 spans 16 amino acids. This chain's CDR3 is CASSYAKGQGTQPQHF. In DNA form, the CDR3 reads TGTGCCAGCAGTTACGCAAAGGGACAGGGAACTCAGCCCCAGCATTTT.

This clone was seen just once. This rearrangement joins TRBV3-1 (or the pseudogene TRBV3-2) to TRBJ1-2; 8 bases fit TRBD1. Germline V lookup: CDR1 LGHDT, CDR2 YNNKEL (reference sequence). The CDR3 length is 15 residues. Trimming took 5 bases from V and 4 from J; bases not matched to a gene: 9. The CDR3 bases are TGTGCCAGCAGCGCCCGGACAGGGTTTGGCTATGGCTACACCTTC. Protein sequence: CASSARTGFGYGYTF.

CDR3 sequence (DNA): TGTGCCAGCAGTTACGGGCCTTTTGGACAGAACGAGCAGTACTTC. Translating gives CASSYGPFGQNEQYF. The rearrangement links TRBV6-5 to TRBJ2-7, with a tentative D call TRBD1 (6 bases). The CDR3 is 15 amino acids. Germline CDR1 MNHEY, CDR2 SVGAGI. V was trimmed by 2 bases and J by 5 bases, leaving 16 bases between them.

V and J are TRBV5-1 and TRBJ2-3, with 11 bases aligning to TRBD2. This CDR3 is 15 amino acids long. Germline CDR1 is SGHRS and CDR2 is YFSETQ. With 5 bases clipped from V and 2 bases from J, the junction kept 4 bases outside the gene matches. CDR3 residues: CASRTSGEVTDTQYF. The CDR3 nucleotides read TGCGCCAGCAGGACTAGCGGGGAAGTCACAGATACGCAGTATTTT.

The chain employs TRBV7-6 and TRBJ2-1; 7 bases are a match to TRBD1. V shed 1 base, J shed 3 bases, and the junction held 3 bases outside the gene matches. This CDR3 contains 15 residues. CDR1 and CDR2 from the germline V gene are SGHVS and FNYEAQ. This CDR3 is CASSLVQGVYNEQFF. DNA of the CDR3: TGTGCCAGCAGCTTAGTGCAGGGGGTCTACAATGAGCAGTTCTTC.

This chain connects TRBV4-1 to TRBJ2-1, with TRBD2 matching over 12 bases. The CDR3 is made up of 19 amino acids. Germline V gene lookup returns CDR1 MGHRA and CDR2 YSYEKL. Trimming cost V 1 base and J 3 bases; bases outside gene matches: 10. CDR3 sequence (DNA): TGCGCCAGCAGCCAAGCGCCTAGCGGGGGGGCCCCCTACTACAATGAGCAGTTCTTC. Translating it yields CASSQAPSGGAPYYNEQFF.

This clone showed up just a few times. This rearrangement joins TRBV9 to TRBJ1-3; a possible D gene is TRBD1 (6 bases). CDR3 size: 14 residues. The V end lost 0 bases, the J end lost 6 bases, and 10 bases lay between the germline ends. The germline V gene has CDR1 SGDLS and CDR2 YYNGEE. As DNA, the CDR3 is TGTGCCAGCAGCGTAGGGGGGCGTGAAAACACCATATATTTT. Translated, it gives CASSVGGRENTIYF. Together with reference TRBV9 and TRBJ1-3, the CDR3 gives the full variable domain: DSGVTQTPKHLITATGQRVTLRCSPRSGDLSVYWYQQSLDQGLQFLIQYYNGEERAKGNILERFSAQQFPDLHSELNLSSLELGDSALYFCASSVGGRENTIYFGEGSWLTVV.

The V and J genes are TRBV6-5 and TRBJ1-2, with D possibly being TRBD1 (6 bases). Trimming pared 7 bases from V and 4 bases from J, leaving 13 bases between. The CDR3 runs to 13 residues. Germline V gives CDR1 MNHEY, CDR2 SVGAGI. As DNA, the CDR3 is TGTGCCAGCAACCCGACAGGATCCTATGGCTACACCTTC. It codes for CASNPTGSYGYTF.

V gene TRBV5-6 combines with J gene TRBJ2-5; TRBD2 might be the D (6 bases). The CDR3 is 14 amino acids. The germline V gene encodes CDR1 SGHDT and CDR2 YYEEEE. Trimming pared 1 base from V and 6 bases from J, leaving 13 bases between. CDR3 in DNA: TGTGCCAGCAGCTTGAGTTGGCGGGGAAAGACCCAGTACTTC. It specifies CASSLSWRGKTQYF. The full variable domain, in which reference TRBV5-6 and TRBJ2-5 provide the parts outside the CDR3, is DAGVTQSPTHLIKTRGQQVTLRCSPKSGHDTVSWYQQALGQGPQFIFQYYEEEERQRGNFPDRFSGHQFPNYSSELNVNALLLGDSALYLCASSLSWRGKTQYFGPGTRLLVL.

V is TRBV9 and J is TRBJ2-3; a weak D match, TRBD2 (7 bases). The CDR3 spans 18 residues. Trimming took off 0 bases at V and 3 bases at J, with 20 bases between the two ends. The germline CDR1 and CDR2 sequences are SGDLS and YYNGEE. CDR3 residues: CASSVAASGGWGTDTQYF. The CDR3 region has the DNA TGTGCCAGCAGCGTAGCAGCGTCGGGGGGCTGGGGGACAGATACGCAGTATTTT.

This clone was seen only a few times. The genes are TRBV4-3 and TRBJ2-1, with 9 bases that match TRBD1. The CDR3 runs 15 residues. Germline-derived CDR1 and CDR2 are LGHNA and YSLEER. J gave up 5 bases and V 0 bases, and 2 bases lay outside the gene matches. CDR3: CASSQEGQGNNEQFF. CDR3 bases: TGCGCCAGCAGCCAAGAAGGACAGGGGAACAATGAGCAGTTCTTC.

The chain couples TRBV7-8 to TRBJ1-6, with TRBD1 matching 8 bases. CDR1 is SGHVS, CDR2 FQNEAQ, per germline. The ends lost 4 bases at V and 9 bases at J; junction bases unmatched: 11. CDR3 size: 16 residues. DNA of the CDR3: TGTGCCAGCAGCTACAGGACAGGGTTAAGTGGTTCACCCCTCCACTTT. Residues: CASSYRTGLSGSPLHF.

The V and J genes are TRBV5-1 and TRBJ1-2; the D gene is possibly TRBD1 (5 bases). This CDR3 spans 15 amino acids. V gave up 0 bases and J gave up 0 bases, with 9 bases separating them. From germline, CDR1 is SGHRS and CDR2 YFSETQ. The chain's CDR3 is CASSLGLGANYGYTF. The DNA for the CDR3 is TGCGCCAGCAGCTTGGGTTTAGGGGCTAACTATGGCTACACCTTC.

The genes are TRBV5-1 and TRBJ2-3, with D perhaps TRBD2 (6 bases). CDR1 and CDR2 (germline): SGHRS, YFSETQ. Trimming took off 4 bases at V and 0 bases at J, with 12 bases between the two ends. The CDR3 consists of 15 residues. The CDR3 loop is CASSPEGFSTDTQYF. DNA for the CDR3: TGCGCCAGCAGCCCGGAGGGCTTTAGCACAGATACGCAGTATTTT.

CDR3 region: CASSVVPGANGELFF. The CDR3 DNA is TGTGCCAGCAGCGTAGTACCTGGGGCGAACGGGGAGCTGTTTTTT. The chain uses TRBV9 and TRBJ2-2; D possibly corresponds to TRBD1 (5 bases). Germline values: CDR1 SGDLS, CDR2 YYNGEE. CDR3 length: 15 residues. The V gene lost 0 bases and the J gene lost 7 bases, with 13 bases spanning the gap.

The rearrangement joins TRBV24-1 to TRBJ1-6; 8 nucleotides align to TRBD1. V was pared by 11 bases and J by 10 bases, with 9 bases of the junction left unmatched. Germline loops: CDR1 KGHDR, CDR2 SFDVKD. CDR3 size: 13 residues. The CDR3 is CAIGTGGNSPLHF. CDR3 in DNA: TGTGCCATCGGGACAGGTGGTAACTCACCCCTCCACTTT.

The chain employs TRBV6-5 and TRBJ2-7, with D tentatively TRBD1 (6 bases). This CDR3 is 12 amino acids long. The germline V gene has CDR1 MNHEY and CDR2 SVGAGI. With 7 bases removed from V and 4 bases from J, the gap between germline ends came to 11 bases. The CDR3 DNA is TGTGCCAGCACCTCTCAGGGGTACGAGCAGTACTTC. Residues: CASTSQGYEQYF.

This clone came up once. Here the CDR3 reads CASSKVRRAGNGYTF. The DNA for the CDR3 is TGTGCCAGCAGCAAAGTACGTAGGGCAGGGAACGGCTACACCTTC. The chain couples TRBV21-1 to TRBJ1-2; the D segment call TRBD1 is taken from the table without a DNA check. TRBV21-1 counts as a pseudogene. The CDR3 runs to 15 residues.

This chain links TRBV5-1 with TRBJ2-5; 9 nucleotides align to TRBD2. Germline CDR1 is SGHRS and CDR2 is YFSETQ. The V gene end was trimmed by 4 bases and the J gene end by 5 bases; junction bases not matched to a gene: 12. The CDR3 totals 16 residues. The CDR3 region has the DNA TGCGCCAGCAGCGGAAGACTAGCGGTGGGCGGGGAGACCCAGTACTTC. This translates into CASSGRLAVGGETQYF. Supplemented by reference TRBV5-1 and TRBJ2-5, the full variable domain reads KAGVTQTPRYLIKTRGQQVTLSCSPISGHRSVSWYQQTPGQGLQFLFEYFSETQRNKGNFPGRFSGRQFSNSRSEMNVSTLELGDSALYLCASSGRLAVGGETQYFGPGTRLLVL.

This chain links TRBV5-4 with TRBJ2-1, with TRBD1 matching 8 bases. The CDR3 spans 15 residues. V shed 1 base, J shed 4 bases, and the junction held 4 bases outside the gene matches. From germline, CDR1 is SGHNT and CDR2 YYREEE (reference sequence). The CDR3 sequence is CASSLKQGEYNEQFF. The CDR3 region has the DNA TGTGCCAGCAGCTTGAAACAGGGGGAATACAATGAGCAGTTCTTC.

This sequence joins TRBV5-6 and TRBJ2-1; 7 positions match TRBD1. With 0 bases clipped from V and 5 bases from J, the junction kept 5 bases outside the gene matches. The germline CDR1 and CDR2 sequences are SGHDT and YYEEEE. CDR3 size: 15 residues. CDR3 sequence reads: CASSLGQGLHNEQFF. In DNA form, the CDR3 reads TGTGCCAGCAGCTTGGGACAGGGTCTCCACAATGAGCAGTTCTTC.

The rearrangement links TRBV3-1 (or the pseudogene TRBV3-2) to TRBJ2-3; 8 positions agree with TRBD2. V lost 2 bases to trimming and J lost 4 bases; unmatched junction nucleotides: 11. CDR3 length equals 17 residues. Germline V gene data show CDR1 as LGHDT and CDR2 as YNNKEL (reference sequence). Here the CDR3 DNA reads TGTGCCAGCAGCCAACCAACCGGGACTAGTGGTTCAGATACGCAGTATTTT. Translation gives CASSQPTGTSGSDTQYF.

On this clone itself: Other DNA sequences in this specimen translate into the identical CDR3. The V call is TRBV4-2, the J call TRBJ1-5; tentative D call: TRBD1 (6 bases). Germline CDR1 LGHNA, CDR2 YNFKEQ. The CDR3 consists of 13 residues. V was cut by 0 bases and J by 7 bases, with 7 bases left in between. The CDR3 protein is CASSQDRGQPQHF. CDR3 DNA sequence: TGTGCCAGCAGCCAAGACAGGGGACAGCCCCAGCATTTT.

DNA of the CDR3: TGTGCCAGCAGCCAACGGGGACAGGATTATAGCAATCAGCCCCAGCATTTT. It yields the protein CASSQRGQDYSNQPQHF. The V and J genes are TRBV4-2 and TRBJ1-5, with TRBD1 identical over 8 bases. The CDR3 contains 17 residues. Germline assignment: CDR1 LGHNA and CDR2 YNFKEQ. Germline trimming cut 2 bases from V and 0 bases from J; bases unmatched to any gene: 6.

This chain joins TRBV11-2 and TRBJ2-5; 12 bases align to TRBD2. V gave up 2 bases and J gave up 5 bases; unmatched junction bases: 9. The CDR3 contains 17 residues. Germline loops: CDR1 SGHAT, CDR2 FQNNGV. CDR3 DNA: TGTGCCAGCAGCTTATTGTCTAGCGGGGGGGCCGGGGAGACCCAGTACTTC. It specifies CASSLLSSGGAGETQYF. The full variable domain, its missing parts supplied by reference TRBV11-2 and TRBJ2-5, is EAGVAQSPRYKIIEKRQSVAFWCNPISGHATLYWYQQILGQGPKLLIQFQNNGVVDDSQLPKDRFSAERLKGVDSTLKIQPAKLEDSAVYLCASSLLSSGGAGETQYFGPGTRLLVL.

Only a few counts were recorded for this clone. V and J are TRBV7-8 and TRBJ1-6; possible D gene TRBD1, 5 bases. Trimming removed 3 bases at V and 7 bases at J, with 10 bases between. This CDR3 has 14 residues. Looked up from germline, CDR1 is SGHVS and CDR2 is FQNEAQ. DNA for the CDR3: TGTGCCAGCAGCTTTATACAGGAGAATTCACCCCTCCACTTT. The encoded protein is CASSFIQENSPLHF.

The chain is built from TRBV5-5 and TRBJ2-7, with 10 nucleotides matching TRBD1. There are 17 residues in the CDR3. V shed 4 bases and J 5 bases; nucleotides not matched to a gene: 15. Germline CDR1 SGHKS, CDR2 YYEKEE (reference sequence). CDR3 loop: CASSPITTTGGFHEQYF. CDR3 nucleotides: TGTGCCAGCAGCCCCATCACTACGACAGGGGGCTTCCACGAGCAGTACTTC. Supplemented by reference TRBV5-5 and TRBJ2-7, the full variable domain reads DAGVTQSPTHLIKTRGQQVTLRCSPISGHKSVSWYQQVLGQGPQFIFQYYEKEERGRGNFPDRFSARQFPNYSSELNVNALLLGDSALYLCASSPITTTGGFHEQYFGPGTRLTVT.